A few counts support the clone carrying this T cell receptor beta chain. Authors' methods: It was from reference gene primer amplification that nucleated cell counts were estimated. Clones were sequenced by immunoSEQ multiplex PCR, and TCRdb holds only the in-frame ones, with some missing. That table gives V, J and clone size, and the DNA gave D and trimming. The data show about 480,000 clones, 70% to 90% seen once. This sample was included in a study of blood T cell repertoires in COVID-19. Study in general: PBMCs, B-cell-depleted T cells, or T cells were the source of the cDNA or gDNA that made up the material.

The V gene lost 5 bases and the J gene lost 3 bases, with 11 bases spanning the gap. CDR1 is MNHEY, CDR2 SMNVEV, per germline (reference sequence). The CDR3 has 13 residues. The sample consisted of peripheral blood. The chain is built from TRBV27 and TRBJ2-7; D is possibly TRBD1 (6 bases). This TCR was sampled from a woman in her fifties or sixties with COVID-19, enrolled during active disease. Written as DNA, the CDR3 is TGTGCCAGCAGTCCCCAGGGGTTCTACGAGCAGTACTTC. Amino acids: CASSPQGFYEQYF.